The T cell receptor beta chain under discussion was sequenced for a study of OX40 agonist ivuxolimab in advanced cancers. At the level of the study: Ivuxolimab, an agonistic anti-OX40 (CD134) antibody, was given to patients.

This CDR3 spans 14 amino acids. Germline lookup yields CDR1 MGHDK and CDR2 SYGVNS. Trimming cost V 2 bases and J 3 bases, with 10 bases left between them. Only in-frame clones appear in the TCRdb table, and some are missing; sequencing was by immunoSEQ multiplex PCR. Of 100,000 to 150,000 clones listed, 92% were seen once; the top ten hold 0.7% to 0.9%. The sample here was CD4+ or CD8+ T cells sorted from blood, taken in a trial of the OX40 agonist ivuxolimab. This TCR was recovered from an adult with an advanced solid tumor such as melanoma, head and neck, liver or kidney cancer. The chain carries TRBV25-1 and TRBJ2-5; no clear D. The CDR3 DNA sequence: TGTGCCAGCAGTGAAACTGGAGACAAAGAGACCCAGTACTTC. Its protein product is CASSETGDKETQYF.